This section outlines one T cell receptor beta chain sequence together with its context. The antigen is undetermined. These data come from a study of T cell responses to AZD1222 COVID-19 vaccine. Study-wide findings and caveats: Increases in Spike-specific TCR breadth and depth were seen after two AZD1222 doses. Dominant at 160-218 and 743-854, vaccine-associated CD4 TCRs also spanned spike. Donors in the cohort were predominantly white British and more often female, and clonal diversity was possibly underestimated.

Produced via immunoSEQ multiplex PCR; TCRdb's table is partial and in-frame only. There are roughly 120,000 clones in the sample; about 90% occur only once, and roughly 3.9% lies in the top ten. The CDR3 has 13 amino acids. V was cut by 8 bases and J by 7 bases, with 17 bases left in between. Germline CDR1 MNHEY, CDR2 SMNVEV (reference sequence). Sequencing used peripheral blood, obtained on day 0 of AZD1222 vaccination. This chain connects TRBV27 to TRBJ1-2; possibly TRBD1 for D (6 bases). The receptor was derived from an adult in good health. The CDR3 DNA sequence: TGTGCCAGCGGATTTCAGGGGAAGTTTGGCTACACCTTC. This encodes CASGFQGKFGYTF.